The 3 T cell receptor beta chains reported below all come from one sample, sequenced in a study of blood T cell repertoires in COVID-19. The data were produced by immunoSEQ multiplex PCR, yet TCRdb's version contains in-frame clones alone and is incomplete. The sample includes roughly 340,000 clones, more than 70% of them seen just once. Sample: peripheral blood. Receptors were obtained from a young woman with COVID-19, enrolled during active disease.

The chain uses TRBV28 and TRBJ1-1; TRBD1 aligns across 10 bases. This CDR3 spans 18 amino acids. The ends lost 3 bases at V and 5 bases at J; junction bases unmatched: 15. Germline V gene sequence: CDR1 MDHEN, CDR2 SYDVKM. CDR3 loop: CASSLRGTGVSSGTEAFF. CDR3 DNA sequence: TGTGCCAGCAGTTTGCGAGGGACAGGGGTCTCCTCTGGGACTGAAGCTTTCTTT.

The V and J genes are TRBV4-3 and TRBJ2-7; D perhaps matches TRBD2 (5 bases). Germline V lookup: CDR1 LGHNA, CDR2 YSLEER. The V end lost 4 bases, the J end lost 6 bases, and 13 bases lay between the germline ends. The CDR3 length is 13 residues. The CDR3 DNA reads TGCGCCAGCAGCCGAGTAGGAGGTTCCGAGCAGTACTTC. Translation gives CASSRVGGSEQYF.

This clone showed up just a few times. The V gene is TRBV9, the J gene TRBJ2-2; 11 bases fit TRBD2. Germline lookup yields CDR1 SGDLS and CDR2 YYNGEE. The ends lost 6 bases at V and 3 bases at J; junction bases unmatched: 4. CDR3 length: 15 amino acids. CDR3 residues: CASNPLAGDTGELFF. The CDR3 DNA sequence: TGTGCCAGCAATCCACTAGCGGGAGACACCGGGGAGCTGTTTTTT.